This T cell receptor beta chain was retrieved from a study of cytomegalovirus exposure and HLA in healthy donors. PCR involved 60 Vbeta and 13 Jbeta primers. Some clones are missing from TCRdb's copy, which holds only in-frame ones; the method was immunoSEQ multiplex PCR. This sample has approximately 140,000 clones; roughly four fifths occur once, and the top ten carry roughly 1.2%. Specimen: PBMCs. The clonotype was recovered from a boy between 10 and 17 years old in good health and CMV-seronegative.

The CDR3 protein is CASSSAGTPTDTQYF. The CDR3 DNA follows: TGTGCCAGCAGCTCTGCCGGGACTCCCACAGATACGCAGTATTTT. The chain employs TRBV7-3 and TRBJ2-3; possible D gene TRBD2, 6 bases. V dropped 4 bases and J dropped 2 bases, with 13 bases sitting between them. CDR1 SGHTA and CDR2 FQGTGA come from the germline V gene. The CDR3 has 15 amino acids.